A selection of T cell receptor beta chains follows, all from one sample in a study of radiotherapy plus CTLA-4 blockade in lung cancer. Clones were read by immunoSEQ multiplex PCR, and TCRdb kept only the in-frame ones, dropping some. The data contain over 100,000 clones, around 90% of them seen just once; the ten biggest clones take up approximately 7%. Sequences were derived from peripheral blood, sampled from a patient treated with radiotherapy plus ipilimumab. The receptors originated from a human donor with non-small cell lung cancer that progressed on radiotherapy plus ipilimumab. Each CDR3 is given with its conserved first and last residue. Each record gives: D gene, V gene, J gene, CDR3 length, clone size, CDR3 protein, CDR3 DNA. A D gene is named only where the DNA matches it firmly. Only part of the rows carry a size: once, few, many, or a class if the clone is expanded.

D: .; V: TRBV9; J: TRBJ2-2; length: 16; size: .; CDR3: CASSVGWSPVTGELFF; DNA: TGTGCCAGCAGCGTAGGGTGGTCGCCGGTCACCGGGGAGCTGTTTTTT
D: TRBD2; V: TRBV5-1; J: TRBJ2-5; length: 16; size: .; CDR3: CASSWGGTSGKETQYF; DNA: TGCGCCAGCAGCTGGGGGGGTACTAGCGGGAAAGAGACCCAGTACTTC
D: TRBD2; V: TRBV2; J: TRBJ2-5; length: 14; size: .; CDR3: CASGGLASRETQYF; DNA: TGTGCCAGCGGGGGACTAGCGAGTCGGGAGACCCAGTACTTC
D: TRBD2; V: TRBV29-1; J: TRBJ2-5; length: 13; size: .; CDR3: CSVAIGAGETQYF; DNA: TGCAGCGTTGCCATCGGAGCGGGGGAGACCCAGTACTTC
D: .; V: TRBV7-8; J: TRBJ1-1; length: 14; size: once; CDR3: CASSLARSGTEAFF; DNA: TGTGCCAGCAGCTTAGCTCGGTCGGGTACTGAAGCTTTCTTT
D: TRBD1; V: TRBV19; J: TRBJ2-6; length: 16; size: .; CDR3: CASRSGGGTGANVLTF; DNA: TGTGCCAGTCGGTCAGGGGGCGGTACTGGGGCCAACGTCCTGACTTTC
D: .; V: TRBV7-2; J: TRBJ2-2; length: 14; size: once; CDR3: CASSRQPNTGELFF; DNA: TGTGCCAGCAGCCGGCAACCTAACACCGGGGAGCTGTTTTTT
D: .; V: TRBV2; J: TRBJ1-1; length: 15; size: .; CDR3: CASSEPMGVTTEAFF; DNA: TGTGCCAGCAGTGAACCGATGGGAGTAACGACTGAAGCTTTCTTT
D: TRBD1; V: TRBV18; J: TRBJ1-5; length: 16; size: once; CDR3: CASSPQGAVGNQPQHF; DNA: TGTGCCAGCTCACCTCAGGGGGCCGTGGGCAATCAGCCCCAGCATTTT
D: .; V: TRBV10-3; J: TRBJ2-7; length: 14; size: .; CDR3: CAIRRGGNSYEQYF; DNA: TGTGCCATCAGGAGGGGGGGGAACTCCTACGAGCAGTACTTC
D: .; V: TRBV19; J: TRBJ2-3; length: 14; size: once; CDR3: CASRETGRTDTQYF; DNA: TGTGCCAGCCGAGAAACAGGGCGTACAGATACGCAGTATTTT
D: TRBD1; V: TRBV5-1; J: TRBJ2-6; length: 15; size: .; CDR3: CASSRTGPGANVLTF; DNA: TGCGCCAGCAGCCGGACAGGGCCCGGGGCCAACGTCCTGACTTTC
D: .; V: TRBV7-9; J: TRBJ1-4; length: 16; size: few; CDR3: CASSPRGTLLNEKLFF; DNA: TGTGCCAGCAGCCCCCGAGGCACCCTACTCAATGAAAAACTGTTTTTT
D: .; V: TRBV2; J: TRBJ2-5; length: 15; size: few; CDR3: CASSEPRGLGETQYF; DNA: TGTGCCAGCAGTGAGCCCCGGGGCCTAGGGGAGACCCAGTACTTC
D: .; V: TRBV19; J: TRBJ2-2; length: 14; size: .; CDR3: CASTSTQNTGELFF; DNA: TGTGCCAGTACCTCTACACAGAACACCGGGGAGCTGTTTTTT
D: TRBD1; V: TRBV5-1; J: TRBJ1-3; length: 19; size: .; CDR3: CASSLAIPGQGISGNTIYF; DNA: TGCGCCAGCAGCTTGGCGATTCCGGGACAGGGAATATCTGGAAACACCATATATTTT
D: .; V: TRBV5-1; J: TRBJ2-3; length: 14; size: .; CDR3: CASSLRGGTDTQYF; DNA: TGCGCCAGCAGCTTGAGAGGCGGCACAGATACGCAGTATTTT
D: TRBD1; V: TRBV19; J: TRBJ1-2; length: 13; size: .; CDR3: CASTGTVSLGYTF; DNA: TGTGCCAGTACCGGGACAGTTTCCTTGGGCTACACCTTC
D: .; V: TRBV19; J: TRBJ1-5; length: 17; size: .; CDR3: CASSTLSGTNSNQPQHF; DNA: TGTGCCAGTAGTACACTCTCGGGGACAAATAGCAATCAGCCCCAGCATTTT
D: .; V: TRBV5-1; J: TRBJ1-2; length: 14; size: .; CDR3: CASSLEPGGYGYTF; DNA: TGCGCCAGCAGCTTGGAACCCGGAGGCTATGGCTACACCTTC
D: .; V: TRBV27; J: TRBJ1-1; length: 15; size: .; CDR3: CASSRGTGLNTEAFF; DNA: TGTGCCAGCAGCCGGGGGACGGGGTTGAACACTGAAGCTTTCTTT
D: TRBD2; V: TRBV11-1; J: TRBJ2-7; length: 14; size: .; CDR3: CASSFAGAGYEQYF; DNA: TGTGCCAGCAGCTTCGCGGGAGCAGGCTACGAGCAGTACTTC
D: .; V: TRBV11-2; J: TRBJ2-5; length: 14; size: .; CDR3: CASSFFRGQETQYF; DNA: TGTGCCAGCAGCTTCTTTAGAGGACAAGAGACCCAGTACTTC
D: TRBD2; V: TRBV6-6; J: TRBJ2-1; length: 16; size: .; CDR3: CASKWREDYSYNEQFF; DNA: TGTGCCAGCAAGTGGCGGGAGGATTATTCCTACAATGAGCAGTTCTTC
D: TRBD1; V: TRBV18; J: TRBJ2-7; length: 15; size: once; CDR3: CASSTQTGVAYEQYF; DNA: TGTGCCAGCTCAACCCAGACAGGGGTCGCCTACGAGCAGTACTTC
D: .; V: TRBV6-1; J: TRBJ2-7; length: 16; size: .; CDR3: CASSEGEQRIPWKQYF; DNA: TGTGCCAGCAGTGAGGGGGAACAACGGATCCCTTGGAAGCAGTACTTC
D: .; V: TRBV2; J: TRBJ1-2; length: 12; size: .; CDR3: CASRGTNYGYTF; DNA: TGTGCCAGCCGGGGGACTAACTATGGCTACACCTTC
D: .; V: TRBV18; J: TRBJ2-7; length: 13; size: few; CDR3: CASSPSRGDEQYF; DNA: TGTGCCAGCTCACCAAGCAGGGGGGACGAGCAGTACTTC
D: TRBD1; V: TRBV28; J: TRBJ2-7; length: 16; size: .; CDR3: CASSSPGQGIPYEQYF; DNA: TGTGCCAGCAGTTCACCAGGACAGGGGATACCCTACGAGCAGTACTTC
D: .; V: TRBV19; J: TRBJ1-5; length: 14; size: .; CDR3: CASSIRVGNQPQHF; DNA: TGTGCCAGTAGTATAAGGGTTGGCAATCAGCCCCAGCATTTT
D: TRBD1; V: TRBV7-8; J: TRBJ2-3; length: 15; size: .; CDR3: CASSQDRGRTDTQYF; DNA: TGTGCCAGCAGCCAGGACAGGGGCCGCACAGATACGCAGTATTTT
D: TRBD1; V: TRBV19; J: TRBJ2-7; length: 13; size: .; CDR3: CASSGNRGSEQYF; DNA: TGTGCCAGTAGCGGGAACAGGGGCTCCGAGCAGTACTTC
D: .; V: TRBV19; J: TRBJ1-4; length: 15; size: few; CDR3: CASSTTLTRKEKLFF; DNA: TGTGCCAGTAGTACCACGTTGACACGGAAGGAAAAACTGTTTTTT
D: .; V: TRBV6-6; J: TRBJ2-3; length: 15; size: .; CDR3: CASSQTADSTDTQYF; DNA: TGTGCCAGCAGCCAGACGGCGGATAGCACAGATACGCAGTATTTT
D: TRBD2; V: TRBV5-7; J: TRBJ2-7; length: 16; size: .; CDR3: CASSQNPGLAGAVQYF; DNA: TGTGCCAGCAGCCAAAATCCGGGACTAGCGGGAGCAGTGCAGTACTTC
D: TRBD2; V: TRBV7-9; J: TRBJ2-7; length: 19; size: .; CDR3: CASSPGLAGGLGLSYEQYF; DNA: TGTGCCAGCAGCCCGGGACTAGCGGGAGGGTTGGGTTTGAGCTACGAGCAGTACTTC
D: TRBD1; V: TRBV10-2; J: TRBJ1-2; length: 12; size: once; CDR3: CASRGQDYGYTF; DNA: TGCGCCAGCAGGGGACAGGACTATGGCTACACCTTC
D: .; V: TRBV10-2; J: TRBJ2-5; length: 14; size: .; CDR3: CASSEAGWFGTQYF; DNA: TGCGCCAGCAGTGAAGCAGGGTGGTTCGGGACCCAGTACTTC
D: .; V: TRBV7-2; J: TRBJ2-5; length: 13; size: .; CDR3: CASSSGNQETQYF; DNA: TGTGCCAGCAGCTCCGGGAACCAAGAGACCCAGTACTTC
D: TRBD1; V: TRBV9; J: TRBJ1-2; length: 14; size: .; CDR3: CASSVDEGAGGYTF; DNA: TGTGCCAGCAGCGTAGATGAGGGGGCGGGTGGCTACACCTTC
D: .; V: TRBV5-1; J: TRBJ2-2; length: 14; size: .; CDR3: CASSYPIGTGELFF; DNA: TGCGCCAGCAGTTACCCTATAGGCACCGGGGAGCTGTTTTTT
D: TRBD1; V: TRBV5-4; J: TRBJ2-1; length: 14; size: .; CDR3: CASSPGTGNNEQFF; DNA: TGTGCCAGCAGCCCCGGGACAGGGAACAATGAGCAGTTCTTC
D: .; V: TRBV4-2; J: TRBJ2-1; length: 16; size: once; CDR3: CASSPERGSWYNEQFF; DNA: TGTGCCAGCAGCCCCGAGAGGGGGAGTTGGTACAATGAGCAGTTCTTC
D: .; V: TRBV16; J: TRBJ2-1; length: 12; size: .; CDR3: CASSQRGRFPFF; DNA: TGTGCCAGCAGCCAACGGGGCCGATTCCCGTTCTTC
D: .; V: TRBV5-1; J: TRBJ1-2; length: 12; size: few; CDR3: CASSGLAYGYTF; DNA: TGCGCCAGCTCGGGACTGGCTTATGGCTACACCTTC
D: .; V: TRBV5-1; J: TRBJ2-7; length: 15; size: .; CDR3: CASSLSTSNPYEQYF; DNA: TGCGCCAGCAGCTTGTCCACTAGCAACCCCTACGAGCAGTACTTC
D: TRBD1; V: TRBV9; J: TRBJ1-4; length: 14; size: .; CDR3: CASSKGARLEGLFF; DNA: TGTGCCAGCAGCAAGGGGGCGCGATTAGAGGGACTGTTTTTT
D: .; V: TRBV14; J: TRBJ1-2; length: 13; size: .; CDR3: CASSQEQGYGYTF; DNA: TGTGCCAGCAGCCAAGAACAGGGCTATGGCTACACCTTC
D: .; V: TRBV20-1; J: TRBJ2-4; length: 11; size: .; CDR3: CSASFQNIQYF; DNA: TGCAGTGCTAGCTTCCAAAACATTCAGTACTTC
D: TRBD1; V: TRBV4-1; J: TRBJ1-2; length: 15; size: .; CDR3: CASSQVRGGGYGYTF; DNA: TGCGCCAGCAGCCAAGTCCGAGGGGGCGGCTATGGCTACACCTTC
D: TRBD2; V: TRBV5-4; J: TRBJ2-2; length: 16; size: once; CDR3: CASSSQREGLAGELFF; DNA: TGTGCCAGCAGCTCACAGCGGGAGGGCCTCGCCGGGGAGCTGTTTTTT
D: TRBD2; V: TRBV27; J: TRBJ2-7; length: 16; size: once; CDR3: CASSLRFLAGSYEQYF; DNA: TGTGCCAGCAGTTTAAGGTTCCTAGCGGGTTCCTACGAGCAGTACTTC
D: TRBD2; V: TRBV5-4; J: TRBJ2-7; length: 15; size: once; CDR3: CASSAGLAGTYEQYF; DNA: TGTGCCAGCAGCGCGGGACTAGCGGGAACTTACGAGCAGTACTTC